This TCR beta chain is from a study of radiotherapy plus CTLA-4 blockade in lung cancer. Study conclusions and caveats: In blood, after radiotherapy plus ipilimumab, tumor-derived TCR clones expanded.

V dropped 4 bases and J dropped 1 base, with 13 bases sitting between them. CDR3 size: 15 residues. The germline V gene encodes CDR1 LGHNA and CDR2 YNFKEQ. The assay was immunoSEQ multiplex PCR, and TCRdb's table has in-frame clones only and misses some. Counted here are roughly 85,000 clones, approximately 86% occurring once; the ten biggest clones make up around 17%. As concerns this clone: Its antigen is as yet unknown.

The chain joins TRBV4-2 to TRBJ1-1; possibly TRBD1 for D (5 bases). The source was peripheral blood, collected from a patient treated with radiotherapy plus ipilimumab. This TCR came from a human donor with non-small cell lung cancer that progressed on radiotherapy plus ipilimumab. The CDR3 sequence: CASSPAGDWNTEAFF. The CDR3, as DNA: TGTGCCAGCAGCCCTGCCGGGGACTGGAACACTGAAGCTTTCTTT.